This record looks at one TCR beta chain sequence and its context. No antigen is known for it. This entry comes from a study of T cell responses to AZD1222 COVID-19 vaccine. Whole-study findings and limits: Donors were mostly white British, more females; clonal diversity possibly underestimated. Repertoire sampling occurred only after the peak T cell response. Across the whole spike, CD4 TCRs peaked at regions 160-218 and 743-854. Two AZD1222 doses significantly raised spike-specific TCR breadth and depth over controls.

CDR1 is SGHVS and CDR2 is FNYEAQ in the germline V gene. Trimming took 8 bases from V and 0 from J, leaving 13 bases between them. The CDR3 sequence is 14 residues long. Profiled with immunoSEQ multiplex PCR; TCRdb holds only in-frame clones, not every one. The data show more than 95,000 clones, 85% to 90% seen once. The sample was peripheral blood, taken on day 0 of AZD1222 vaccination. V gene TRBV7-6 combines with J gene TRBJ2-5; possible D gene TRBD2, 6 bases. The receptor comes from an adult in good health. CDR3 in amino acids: CASVADIYQETQYF. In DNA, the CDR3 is TGTGCCAGCGTAGCGGATATCTACCAAGAGACCCAGTACTTC.